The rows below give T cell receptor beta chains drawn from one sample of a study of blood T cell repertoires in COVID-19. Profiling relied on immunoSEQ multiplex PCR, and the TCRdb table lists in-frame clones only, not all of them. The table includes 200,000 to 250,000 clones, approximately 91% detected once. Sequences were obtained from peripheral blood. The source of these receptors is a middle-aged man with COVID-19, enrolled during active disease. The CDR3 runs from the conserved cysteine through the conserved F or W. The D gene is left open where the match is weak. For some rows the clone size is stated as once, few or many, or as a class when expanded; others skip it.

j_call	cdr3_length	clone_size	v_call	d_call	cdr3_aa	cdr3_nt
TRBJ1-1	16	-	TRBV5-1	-	CASSLDPGNRNTEAFF	TGCGCCAGCAGCTTGGATCCGGGGAATAGGAACACTGAAGCTTTCTTT
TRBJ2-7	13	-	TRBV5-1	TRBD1	CASSFDRVYEQYF	TGCGCCAGCAGCTTTGACAGGGTGTACGAGCAGTACTTC
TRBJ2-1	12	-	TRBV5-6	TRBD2	CASRTSGNEQFF	TGTGCCAGCAGGACTAGCGGAAATGAGCAGTTCTTC
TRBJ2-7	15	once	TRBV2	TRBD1	CASRQPGTGGYEQYF	TGTGCCAGCAGGCAACCCGGGACAGGGGGCTACGAGCAGTACTTC
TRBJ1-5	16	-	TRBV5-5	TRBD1	CASSLGNTGVPQPQHF	TGTGCCAGCAGCTTGGGAAACACAGGGGTGCCTCAGCCCCAGCATTTT
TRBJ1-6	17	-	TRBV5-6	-	CASSLGIQGGYNSPLHF	TGTGCCAGCAGCTTAGGGATCCAGGGAGGGTATAATTCACCCCTCCACTTT
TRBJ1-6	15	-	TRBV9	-	CASSADTLYNSPLHF	TGTGCCAGCAGCGCCGACACCCTTTATAATTCACCCCTCCACTTT
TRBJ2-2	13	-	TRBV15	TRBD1	CATSATGGAWLFF	TGTGCCACCAGCGCAACAGGGGGTGCTTGGCTGTTTTTT
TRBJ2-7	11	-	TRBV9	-	CASSAAGEQYF	TGTGCCAGCAGCGCAGCCGGGGAGCAGTACTTC
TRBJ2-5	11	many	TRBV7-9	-	CASSSSETQYF	TGTGCCAGCAGCTCCTCAGAGACCCAGTACTTC
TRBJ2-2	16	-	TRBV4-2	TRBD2	CASSQVRLAGTGELFF	TGTGCCAGCAGCCAAGTTCGACTAGCGGGCACCGGGGAGCTGTTTTTT
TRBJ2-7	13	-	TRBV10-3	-	CAVARDNTYEQYF	TGTGCCGTAGCACGGGACAACACCTACGAGCAGTACTTC
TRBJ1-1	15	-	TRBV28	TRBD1	CASSPDRAWNTEAFF	TGTGCCAGCAGTCCGGACAGGGCCTGGAACACTGAAGCTTTCTTT
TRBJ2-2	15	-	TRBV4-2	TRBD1	CASSQDRTGVGELFF	TGTGCCAGCAGCCAAGACAGGACAGGGGTCGGGGAGCTGTTTTTT
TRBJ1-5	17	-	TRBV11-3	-	CASSLKVGGAGNQPQHF	TGTGCCAGCAGCTTAAAGGTGGGGGGGGCGGGAAATCAGCCCCAGCATTTT
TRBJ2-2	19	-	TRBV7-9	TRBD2	CASTEDRGPTSGKVGELFF	TGTGCCAGCACCGAGGACAGGGGACCGACTAGCGGGAAGGTCGGGGAGCTGTTTTTT
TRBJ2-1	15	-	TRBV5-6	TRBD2	CASSTLAGGLGEQFF	TGTGCCAGCAGCACACTAGCGGGAGGGCTGGGTGAGCAGTTCTTC
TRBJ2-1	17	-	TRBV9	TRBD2	CASSTQTSGGRRNEQFF	TGTGCCAGCAGCACCCAGACTAGCGGGGGCCGACGGAATGAGCAGTTCTTC
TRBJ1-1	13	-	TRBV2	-	CASSERFRSEAFF	TGTGCCAGCAGTGAACGTTTCAGGTCTGAAGCTTTCTTT
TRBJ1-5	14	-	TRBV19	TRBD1	CASSLTGNNQPQHF	TGTGCCAGTAGTTTGACAGGGAACAATCAGCCCCAGCATTTT
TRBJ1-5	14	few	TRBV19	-	CASSMQGGNQPQHF	TGTGCCAGTAGCATGCAGGGCGGCAATCAGCCCCAGCATTTT
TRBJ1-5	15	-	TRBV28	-	CASSGTDIAPQPQHF	TGTGCCAGCAGTGGAACAGACATAGCGCCTCAGCCCCAGCATTTT
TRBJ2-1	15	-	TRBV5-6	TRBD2	CASSKGLAGGEEQFF	TGTGCCAGCAGCAAGGGACTAGCGGGAGGAGAGGAGCAGTTCTTC
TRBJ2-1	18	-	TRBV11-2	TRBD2	CASSPRVGAGREGNEQFF	TGTGCCAGCAGCCCACGAGTCGGGGCGGGGAGGGAGGGGAATGAGCAGTTCTTC
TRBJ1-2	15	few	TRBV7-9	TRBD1	CASSLSIDRVYGYTF	TGTGCCAGCAGCCTCTCCATAGACAGGGTGTATGGCTACACCTTC
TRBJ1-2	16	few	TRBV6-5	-	CASSSINRRANYGYTF	TGTGCCAGCAGTTCCATCAACAGGCGAGCAAACTATGGCTACACCTTC
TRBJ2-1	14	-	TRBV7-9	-	CASSPRTAYNEQFF	TGTGCCAGCAGCCCTCGGACAGCCTACAATGAGCAGTTCTTC
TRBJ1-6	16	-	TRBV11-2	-	CASTSVRAGVSSALHF	TGTGCCAGCACCTCAGTAAGGGCAGGGGTTTCGTCGGCCCTCCACTTT
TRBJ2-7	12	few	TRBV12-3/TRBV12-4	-	CASSPQGNEQYF	TGTGCCAGCAGTCCTCAGGGAAACGAGCAGTACTTC
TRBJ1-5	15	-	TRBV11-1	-	CASSLQGGSNQPQHF	TGTGCCAGCAGCTTACAAGGGGGATCCAATCAGCCCCAGCATTTT
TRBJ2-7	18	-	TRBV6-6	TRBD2	CASSPDTGTSGGAYEQYF	TGTGCCAGCAGTCCAGATACCGGGACTAGCGGGGGGGCCTACGAGCAGTACTTC
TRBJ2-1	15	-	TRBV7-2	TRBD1	CASSLEFTGGNEQFF	TGTGCCAGCAGCTTAGAATTCACAGGGGGGAATGAGCAGTTCTTC
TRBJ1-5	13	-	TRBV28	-	CASQEGLNQPQHF	TGTGCCAGCCAAGAGGGTCTCAATCAGCCCCAGCATTTT
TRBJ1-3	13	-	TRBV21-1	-	CASSPISGNTIYF	TGTGCCAGCAGCCCTATCTCTGGAAACACCATATATTTT
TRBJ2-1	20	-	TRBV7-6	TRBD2	CASSLEGYGFSGTSDNEQFF	TGTGCCAGCAGCTTAGAGGGTTATGGGTTTTCAGGGACTAGCGACAATGAGCAGTTCTTC
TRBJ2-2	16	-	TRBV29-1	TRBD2	CSVEESSGGPTGELFF	TGCAGCGTTGAAGAGTCTAGCGGGGGGCCGACCGGGGAGCTGTTTTTT
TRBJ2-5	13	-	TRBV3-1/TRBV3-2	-	CASSQAGSETQYF	TGTGCCAGCAGCCAAGCAGGGTCAGAGACCCAGTACTTC
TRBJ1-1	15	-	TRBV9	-	CASSVLSAGGGEAFF	TGTGCCAGCAGCGTACTATCGGCGGGAGGAGGAGAGGCTTTCTTT
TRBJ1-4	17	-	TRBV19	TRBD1	CASSTPGQGSGNEKLFF	TGTGCCAGTAGTACGCCGGGACAGGGGAGCGGTAATGAAAAACTGTTTTTT
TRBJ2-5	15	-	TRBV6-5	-	CASSSAGVLGETQYF	TGTGCCAGCAGTTCGGCAGGGGTTCTAGGAGAGACCCAGTACTTC